This T cell receptor (beta chain) was recorded in a study of cytotoxic CD8 clonotypes in ibrutinib-treated CLL. At the level of the study: After treatment lasting a median roughly 12 months, range 6 to 36, response samples were collected. Study-level points and caveats: Public clonotypes, an uncommon group, contracted or remained stable on treatment. Whereas clonality rose at ibrutinib response, it declined toward baseline at progression. Progressing patients had sampling times that differed from those of sustained-remission patients.

This CDR3 comprises 14 residues. V lost 5 bases and J lost 9, with 18 bases in between. Germline V gives CDR1 SGHDT, CDR2 YYEEEE. TCRdb's copy holds only in-frame clones and misses some; the assay was immunoSEQ multiplex PCR. The sample yields 150,000 or so clones, over 60% seen once. For this clone: As yet, its antigen is unknown.

The sample in question was PBMCs, obtained after 12 months of ibrutinib treatment. This clonotype originated in a human donor with chronic lymphocytic leukemia. The chain carries TRBV5-6 and TRBJ2-1; D unclear. The CDR3 DNA reads as TGTGCCAGCAGTCCCCTGACTGGTATGCTTGAGCAGTTCTTC. Its protein product is CASSPLTGMLEQFF.